This T cell receptor beta chain was captured by sequencing in a study of cytomegalovirus exposure and HLA in healthy donors. Findings and limits, study-wide: Productive rates of about 90% or about 30% were seen for most TCR beta V segments in an earlier analysis.

Donors showed nominal health when sampled, although they likely had unrecorded immune exposures. This CDR3 spans 12 amino acids. The germline V gene encodes CDR1 SGHVS and CDR2 FQNEAQ. The germline V and J ends were trimmed by 5 bases and 8 bases, with 12 bases remaining between them. 60 Vbeta and 13 Jbeta primers were used in PCR. This table comes from immunoSEQ multiplex PCR, and its TCRdb copy is limited to in-frame clones, with some not included. The sample has under 200,000 clones, about 70% seen once. A remark on this clone: Its antigen is undetermined.

The source of this sequence is a woman in her thirties in good health and CMV-seronegative. The chain combines TRBV7-8 with TRBJ1-1; tentative D call: TRBD1 (6 bases). The sequencing input was PBMCs. The CDR3 DNA follows: TGTGCCAGCAGCCGGAACAGGGTCGAAGCTTTCTTT. Amino acid sequence: CASSRNRVEAFF. The variable domain in full, completed from reference TRBV7-8 and TRBJ1-1, reads GAGVSQSPRYKVAKRGQDVALRCDPISGHVSLFWYQQALGQGPEFLTYFQNEAQLDKSGLPSDRFFAERPEGSVSTLKIQRTQQEDSAVYLCASSRNRVEAFFGQGTRLTVV.